One and the same sample provided the 31 T cell receptor beta chains below, sequenced in a study of T-cell reconstitution after alpha-beta-depleted transplantation in children (dated by TCRdb to the mid-2010s). The sample's treatment or condition label is to be understood as: allogeneic hematopoietic cell transplantation with graft depleted of TCRalphabeta T cells and CD19 B cells. The library came from PCR. The data were produced on an Illumina HiSeq 2500. Molecular barcoding was employed in the preparation of TCR libraries, with unique molecular identifiers being used to normalize TCRbeta repertoire quantification. TCRdb trimmed the raw reads at Q25, called clones with MiXCR and kept productive beta chains. CDR3 protein duplicates are merged, each entry listing the most common genes and DNA. Within this sample are roughly 420,000 distinct CDR3 sequences, with roughly 16% of them counted one time only. The ten largest clones capture 29% of the sample.

The sequencing here drew on PBMCs, mostly from graft donor cells, taken 360 days after TCRalphabeta/CD19-depleted stem cell transplant. The receptors derive from a boy under three years old who had a stem cell transplant for Wiskott-Aldrich syndrome, so the T cells may come from the graft donor.

The V gene is TRBV9, the J gene TRBJ2-1; perhaps TRBD2 as D (5 bases). The CDR3 sequence is 15 residues long. V was clipped by 3 bases and J by 0 bases, with 10 bases between them. Germline lookup yields CDR1 SGDLS and CDR2 YYNGEE. The CDR3 protein is CASSEAVSSYNEQFF. As DNA, the CDR3 is TGTGCCAGCAGCGAAGCGGTCTCCTCCTACAATGAGCAGTTCTTC.

The V call is TRBV28, the J call TRBJ2-7, with D tentatively TRBD1 or TRBD2 (5 bases each). Trimming took off 3 bases at V and 3 bases at J, with 15 bases between the two ends. CDR3 length: 15 residues. Per germline, CDR1 MDHEN and CDR2 SYDVKM. CDR3 sequence reads: CASSLGQGGGYEQYF. The CDR3 DNA reads as TGTGCCAGCAGTTTGGGGCAGGGCGGAGGCTACGAGCAGTACTTC.

The sample holds a few counts of this clonotype. The chain combines TRBV4-3 with TRBJ2-1, with TRBD1 identical over 7 bases. Trimming removed 0 bases from V and 4 bases from J; junction bases left unmatched: 6. CDR3 length equals 16 residues. In germline, CDR1 is LGHNA, CDR2 YSLEER. CDR3 sequence: CASSQDPGTEYNEQFF. DNA for the CDR3: TGCGCCAGCAGCCAAGACCCCGGGACAGAGTACAATGAGCAGTTCTTC.

DNA for the CDR3: TGCAGCGTTGAAGCACAGGGCCTGGGGGAGCAGTACTTC. Amino acids: CSVEAQGLGEQYF. The chain links TRBV29-1 to TRBJ2-7, with a weak D call TRBD1 (6 bases). Germline lookup yields CDR1 SQVTM and CDR2 ANQGSEA. The CDR3 is 13 amino acids. Trimming removed 1 base at V and 7 bases at J, with 14 bases between.

This clonotype appeared a few times. The V call is TRBV18, the J call TRBJ1-1, with D unresolved. The CDR3 has 14 amino acids. Germline V gene lookup returns CDR1 KGHSH and CDR2 LQKENI. The V end lost 2 bases, the J end lost 0 bases, and 7 bases lay between the germline ends. In DNA, the CDR3 is TGTGCCAGCTCACCAAATTCCATGAACACTGAAGCTTTCTTT. This codes for CASSPNSMNTEAFF. Based on the CDR3 plus reference TRBV18 and TRBJ1-1, the full variable domain is NAGVMQNPRHLVRRRGQEARLRCSPMKGHSHVYWYRQLPEEGLKFMVYLQKENIIDESGMPKERFSAEFPKEGPSILRIQQVVRGDSAAYFCASSPNSMNTEAFFGQGTRLTVV.

This clonotype was counted a few times. The chain employs TRBV29-1 and TRBJ2-2; 9 nucleotides align to TRBD1. The V segment lost 4 bases and the J segment 7 bases; nucleotides outside the gene matches: 4. Germline V gene lookup returns CDR1 SQVTM and CDR2 ANQGSEA. There are 13 residues in the CDR3. The CDR3 sequence is CSVVGQGNGELFF. CDR3 sequence (DNA): TGCAGCGTTGTGGGACAGGGAAACGGGGAGCTGTTTTTT.

Only a few counts were recorded for this clonotype. The V and J genes are TRBV20-1 and TRBJ1-2; D is ambiguous. CDR3 size: 9 residues. V dropped 0 bases and J dropped 7 bases, with 0 bases sitting between them. Germline V gives CDR1 DFQATT, CDR2 SNEGSKA (reference sequence). The CDR3 here is CSARDGYTF. The CDR3 DNA reads TGCAGTGCTAGAGATGGCTACACCTTC.

In this sample, this clonotype turned up many times. The chain recombines TRBV6-5 with TRBJ1-1; 8 bases match TRBD1. Germline lookup yields CDR1 MNHEY and CDR2 SVGAGI. V lost 5 bases, J lost 1 base, and 6 bases stayed unmatched. The CDR3 is 15 residues long. The CDR3 loop reads CASSRQGRGNTEAFF. The CDR3 bases are TGTGCCAGCAGTAGACAGGGGAGGGGGAACACTGAAGCTTTCTTT.

The chain recombines TRBV12-3 or TRBV12-4 with TRBJ2-2, with 7 bases that match TRBD1. The ends lost 6 bases at V and 2 bases at J; junction bases unmatched: 6. CDR3 length: 15 amino acids. CDR3 nucleotide sequence: TGTGCCAGCAGAAACCGGGACAGAAACACCGGGGAGCTGTTTTTT. As protein: CASRNRDRNTGELFF.

The rearrangement joins TRBV24-1 to TRBJ2-1, with a tentative D call TRBD2 (7 bases). Germline CDR1 is KGHDR and CDR2 is SFDVKD. V was shortened by 2 bases and J by 2 bases, with 18 bases between the two germline ends. The CDR3 sequence is 18 residues long. CDR3 nucleotide sequence: TGTGCCACCAGTGATTCACAGCCAGGGGAGGGGACCTACAATGAGCAGTTCTTC. Translation: CATSDSQPGEGTYNEQFF.

The V and J genes are TRBV28 and TRBJ1-6; 7 bases agree with TRBD1. CDR3 length: 16 amino acids. The junction had 11 bases not matched to a gene; V was cut back by 1 base and J by 11 bases. CDR1 is MDHEN and CDR2 is SYDVKM in the germline V gene. The CDR3 here is CASSLSGQASFTPLHF. The CDR3 bases are TGTGCCAGCAGTTTATCTGGACAGGCTTCTTTCACACCCCTCCACTTT.

The rearrangement joins TRBV18 to TRBJ2-7; D is perhaps TRBD1 or TRBD2 (5 bases each). There are 14 residues in the CDR3. The germline V and J ends were trimmed by 3 bases and 5 bases, with 14 bases remaining between them. Germline V CDR1 and CDR2: KGHSH, LQKENI. CDR3 amino acids: CASSPAGGRNEQYF. Here the CDR3 DNA reads TGTGCCAGCTCACCTGCTGGGGGTAGGAACGAGCAGTACTTC.

The chain carries TRBV12-3 or TRBV12-4 and TRBJ2-3, with 10 positions matching TRBD2. The CDR3 has 14 amino acids. V gave up 6 bases and J gave up 8 bases; unmatched junction bases: 8. CDR3 coding DNA: TGTGCCAGCAGCGTAGCGGGGGGAATTCGTACGCAGTATTTT. Protein sequence: CASSVAGGIRTQYF.

This clonotype has only a few counts. This rearrangement joins TRBV7-2 to TRBJ2-1; D remains unclear. V was trimmed by 4 bases and J by 9 bases, leaving 13 bases between them. Per germline, CDR1 SGHTA and CDR2 FQGNSA. The CDR3 runs to 13 residues. For the CDR3, the DNA is TGTGCCAGCAGCTCCAAGTCGCGAGGTGAGCAGTTCTTC. This encodes CASSSKSRGEQFF.

The chain is built from TRBV2 and TRBJ2-7; TRBD1 agrees at 7 bases. Trimming cost V 6 bases and J 5 bases; bases outside gene matches: 10. The CDR3 is 14 amino acids. CDR1 and CDR2 from the germline V gene are SNHLY and FYNNEI. The CDR3 protein is CASRKQGPRDEQYF. CDR3 in DNA: TGTGCCAGCAGGAAACAGGGGCCGCGGGACGAGCAGTACTTC.

This rearrangement joins TRBV2 to TRBJ2-3, with 7 bases lining up with TRBD1. CDR1 and CDR2 from the germline V gene are SNHLY and FYNNEI. V shed 6 bases and J 0 bases; nucleotides not matched to a gene: 6. CDR3 length equals 15 residues. The CDR3 DNA is TGTGCCAGCAGGCCAGACAGGGCCAGCACAGATACGCAGTATTTT. Protein: CASRPDRASTDTQYF.

This clonotype was seen more than once but under ten times. V usage is TRBV4-1 and J usage is TRBJ2-3; 11 bases map to TRBD2. The J segment lost 4 bases and the V segment lost 3 bases, leaving 6 bases of the junction unmatched. Germline assignment: CDR1 MGHRA and CDR2 YSYEKL. The CDR3 covers 16 residues. CDR3 in amino acids: CASSHDGSGGADTQYF. The CDR3 DNA sequence: TGCGCCAGCAGCCACGACGGTAGCGGGGGGGCAGATACGCAGTATTTT.

This clonotype was seen repeatedly, ten times or more. The V gene is TRBV7-9, the J gene TRBJ2-5; tentative D call: TRBD1 (5 bases). The CDR3 covers 16 residues. V was cut by 5 bases and J by 3 bases, with 19 bases left in between. Germline loops: CDR1 SEHNR, CDR2 FQNEAQ (reference sequence). The CDR3 loop is CASSQIQDKWEETQYF. The CDR3 bases are TGTGCCAGCAGCCAGATCCAGGACAAATGGGAAGAGACCCAGTACTTC.

The CDR3 coding sequence is TGTGCCAGCTCCTTTAGCGGGTCACCCTTAGAGACCCAGTACTTC. Its translation: CASSFSGSPLETQYF. The chain has TRBV18 and TRBJ2-5; 7 bases align to TRBD2. From germline, CDR1 is KGHSH and CDR2 LQKENI. The CDR3 is 15 residues long. V dropped 6 bases and J dropped 4; count of bases not matched to a gene: 11.

The CDR3 region is CASSEGFEQFF. Here the CDR3 DNA reads TGTGCCAGCAGTGAAGGGTTTGAGCAGTTCTTC. The genes are TRBV25-1 and TRBJ2-1; D is ambiguous. The CDR3 runs to 11 residues. Trimming cost V 2 bases and J 9 bases, with 5 bases left between them. Germline lookup yields CDR1 MGHDK and CDR2 SYGVNS.

The genes are TRBV2 and TRBJ1-5; D is undetermined. The germline CDR1 and CDR2 sequences are SNHLY and FYNNEI. This CDR3 is built from 12 residues. The V and J ends lost 0 bases and 5 bases respectively, with 2 bases between them. For the CDR3, the DNA is TGTGCCAGCAGTGAAGCCGATCAGCCCCAGCATTTT. Amino acids: CASSEADQPQHF.

V is TRBV3-1 and J is TRBJ1-1; unclear D gene. The CDR3 is 11 residues long. Germline V gives CDR1 LGHDT, CDR2 YNNKEL (reference sequence). V was trimmed by 7 bases and J by 8 bases, leaving 11 bases between them. The CDR3 DNA follows: TGTGCCAGCATACAGCCAAAGGAAGCTTTCTTT. Its protein is CASIQPKEAFF.

For this clonotype: At one of its ends the junction is not consistent with the germline gene, which may arise from a read error. This rearrangement joins TRBV2 to TRBJ2-1; D is unclear. The CDR3 is 10 amino acids. Germline V gene sequence: CDR1 SNHLY, CDR2 FYNNEI. The CDR3 loop is CASSERSQVF. CDR3 nucleotides: TGTGCCAGCAGTGAACGGTCCCAGGTCTTC.

This clonotype was observed a few times. The rearrangement uses TRBV4-1 and TRBJ1-5, with 8 bases matching TRBD1. The V segment lost 4 bases and the J segment 4 bases; nucleotides outside the gene matches: 3. CDR1 is MGHRA, CDR2 YSYEKL, per germline. CDR3 length: 14 amino acids. The CDR3 DNA follows: TGCGCCAGCAGCCTTCGGACAGGGAATCAGCCCCAGCATTTT. Protein: CASSLRTGNQPQHF.

The chain uses TRBV29-1 and TRBJ2-1; TRBD2 agrees at 8 bases. V shed 2 bases, J shed 4 bases, and the junction held 7 bases outside the gene matches. Germline assignment: CDR1 SQVTM and CDR2 ANQGSEA. The length of the CDR3 is 15 residues. Written as DNA, the CDR3 is TGCAGCGTTGAACTGGTGCCTAGCGGGTACAATGAGCAGTTCTTC. It translates to CSVELVPSGYNEQFF.

The genes are TRBV12-3 or TRBV12-4 and TRBJ2-2; tentatively, D is TRBD2 (5 bases). V was pared by 7 bases and J by 0 bases, with 12 bases between. The CDR3 is 15 residues long. For the CDR3, the DNA is TGTGCCAGCACCCTCGGGATTGCGAACACCGGGGAGCTGTTTTTT. Protein: CASTLGIANTGELFF.

This clonotype was seen only a few times. The chain employs TRBV4-2 and TRBJ2-1; D is possibly TRBD2 (5 bases). Germline CDR1 reads LGHNA; CDR2 reads YNFKEQ. V lost 0 bases and J 6 bases, leaving 6 bases between the germline ends. The CDR3 has 13 amino acids. CDR3 in amino acids: CASSQDGVNEQFF. Written as DNA, the CDR3 is TGTGCCAGCAGCCAAGACGGGGTCAATGAGCAGTTCTTC.

The chain couples TRBV29-1 to TRBJ2-5; 8 bases map to TRBD1. Trimming at V came to 8 bases and at J to 4 bases, leaving 3 bases not matched to a gene. The CDR3 totals 11 residues. From germline, CDR1 is SQVTM and CDR2 ANQGSEA. The CDR3 bases are TGCAGCATCGGACAGGGAGAGACCCAGTACTTC. Translated, it gives CSIGQGETQYF.

The V and J genes are TRBV5-1 and TRBJ2-4; D is tentatively TRBD1 or TRBD2 (5 bases each). Per the germline V gene, CDR1 is SGHRS and CDR2 is YFSETQ. The CDR3 consists of 17 residues. With 4 bases removed from V and 0 bases from J, the gap between germline ends came to 17 bases. The DNA for the CDR3 is TGCGCCAGCAGCCCGGGGCTCATTGTGCTAGCCAAAAACATTCAGTACTTC. Translation: CASSPGLIVLAKNIQYF.

This clonotype has only a few counts. V and J are TRBV15 and TRBJ2-7; 9 nucleotides align to TRBD1. Germline CDR1 reads LNHNV; CDR2 reads YYDKDF (reference sequence). J gave up 2 bases and V 5 bases, and 7 bases lay outside the gene matches. The CDR3 runs 15 residues. For the CDR3, the DNA is TGTGCCACCAGCTCTACCAGGACAGGGGCCTACGAGCAGTACTTC. Translation gives CATSSTRTGAYEQYF.

V usage is TRBV5-1 and J usage is TRBJ2-7; D is unclear. The CDR3 contains 14 residues. Germline V CDR1 and CDR2: SGHRS, YFSETQ. V lost 1 base and J lost 3, with 11 bases in between. Here the CDR3 DNA reads TGCGCCAGCAGCTTGACCTTCAGCATCTACGAGCAGTACTTC. This translates into CASSLTFSIYEQYF.